A single sample is the source of the 23 T cell receptor beta chains below, sequenced in a study of tumor and adjacent non-tumor tissue in lung cancer. The library came from three nested PCR rounds adapted from ARM-PCR protocols. TCRdb analysed the multiplex PCR reads with MiXCR anew, one entry per CDR3 protein. The sample includes about 110,000 distinct CDR3 sequences, approximately 80% of them seen just once. No cell sorting was done before RNA was extracted from the tissue. The sequencing sample was made of lung tumor tissue. These receptors all stem from a man between 70 and 80 years old with non-small cell lung cancer.

As to this clonotype: The junction departs from germline at one end; a sequencing error may be responsible. This chain joins TRBV10-2 and TRBJ2-4; D call uncertain. Germline assignment: CDR1 WSHSY and CDR2 SAAADI. The CDR3 extends over 15 amino acids. CDR3 DNA: TGCGCCAGCAGTGAGTATGGCGACCGGCGGAACATTCAGAACTTC. Protein sequence: CASSEYGDRRNIQNF.

On this clonotype itself: The CDR3 end shows no conserved phenylalanine or tryptophan, and so a read error is likely. The chain employs TRBV11-2 and TRBJ2-7; 7 bases are a match to TRBD1. The CDR3 is made up of 14 amino acids. Germline V gene sequence: CDR1 SGHAT, CDR2 FQNNGV. The CDR3 here is CASSGDSLSYGQYL. CDR3 bases: TGTGCCAGCAGCGGGGACAGCTTAAGCTACGGGCAGTACCTC.

As concerns this clonotype: Germline and junction disagree at one end, which may indicate a read error. This rearrangement joins TRBV6-1 to TRBJ2-7, with a weak D call TRBD2 (6 bases). CDR1 and CDR2 from the germline V gene are MNHNS and SASEGT. The CDR3 length is 15 residues. CDR3 loop: CTSSDLGRATYEQYF. In nucleotides, the CDR3 is TGTACCAGCAGTGATCTCGGGAGAGCGACCTACGAGCAGTACTTC.

As concerns this clonotype: This CDR3 fails to terminate in the conserved phenylalanine or tryptophan, so it likely reflects a read error. This chain uses TRBV11-1 with TRBJ2-1, with D perhaps TRBD1 (6 bases). Trimming shortened V by 5 bases and J by 8 bases, and 22 bases separated the two germline ends. Germline lookup yields CDR1 SGHAT and CDR2 FQDESV (reference sequence). CDR3 length equals 16 residues. CDR3 sequence reads: CASSPRPGQGIHEQFI. The DNA for the CDR3 is TGTGCCAGCAGCCCCCGGCCGGGGCAGGGGATACATGAGCAGTTCATC.

Details on this clonotype: A junction end diverges from the germline sequence, so it may reflect a read error. The CDR3 bases are TGTGCCATCAGTTCCGGGACAGAGGGTATGGTATATGAAAAACTGTTTTTT. The encoded protein is CAISSGTEGMVYEKLFF. This chain connects TRBV12-3 or TRBV12-4 to TRBJ1-4; 7 bases align to TRBD1. The CDR3 runs 17 residues.

Regarding this clonotype: At one of its ends the junction is not consistent with the germline gene, which may arise from a read error. This sequence joins TRBV12-3 or TRBV12-4 and TRBJ2-5; D gene ambiguous. The CDR3 is made up of 15 amino acids. CDR3 bases: TGTGCCAGCAATTACCACTATGGGGTACAAGAGACCCAGAACTTC. Residues: CASNYHYGVQETQNF.

About this clonotype itself: At one end, the junction sequence differs from germline, possibly due to a read error. The gene calls are TRBV11-2 and TRBJ2-1; TRBD2 aligns across 9 bases. From germline, CDR1 is SGHAT and CDR2 FQNNGV. CDR3 length: 15 residues. The DNA for the CDR3 is TGTGCCGGCAGCCCTGGACTAGCGTGGGTCAATGAGCAGTTCTTC. Residues: CAGSPGLAWVNEQFF.

For this clonotype: The CDR3 end shows no conserved phenylalanine or tryptophan, and so a read error is likely. The rearrangement joins TRBV6-6 to TRBJ1-1; no firm D call. The V gene lost 8 bases and the J gene lost 7 bases, with 20 bases spanning the gap. Per germline, CDR1 MNHNY and CDR2 SVGAGI (reference sequence). CDR3 length equals 14 residues. In DNA, the CDR3 is TGTGCCAGCTCTGTCGGATTATTGAAGAGTGAAGCTTTCTCT. Protein: CASSVGLLKSEAFS.

The table lists this clonotype with many counts. The V gene is TRBV7-8, the J gene TRBJ2-5, with D hard to call. V lost 0 bases and J lost 5, with 10 bases in between. The CDR3 totals 14 residues. Germline assignment: CDR1 SGHVS and CDR2 FQNEAQ. Here the CDR3 DNA reads TGTGCCAGCAGCTTAGCCTACGCTTCGGAGACCCAGTACTTC. It translates to CASSLAYASETQYF.

A note on this clonotype: A read error may account for a junction end that differs from germline. The V call is TRBV4-2, the J call TRBJ2-3; tentative D call: TRBD2 (6 bases). CDR1 LGHNA and CDR2 YNFKEQ come from the germline V gene. The CDR3 runs to 16 residues. CDR3 in amino acids: CASSQVRTGVLDRQYF. CDR3 nucleotide sequence: TGTGCCAGCAGCCAGGTTCGGACGGGGGTGCTTGATAGGCAGTATTTT.

A remark on this clonotype: The CDR3 carries no conserved terminal phenylalanine or tryptophan, so it likely arises from a read error. This chain uses TRBV6-4 with TRBJ2-3; 8 bases match TRBD2. The CDR3 has 14 amino acids. CDR1 is MRHNA and CDR2 is SNTAGT in the germline V gene. CDR3 sequence: CASSPGLEADAQYL. The DNA for the CDR3 is TGTGCCAGCAGCCCGGGACTAGAGGCAGATGCGCAGTATCTT.

The V and J genes are TRBV5-5 and TRBJ1-1; TRBD1 might be the D (5 bases). V shed 9 bases and J shed 4 bases, with 19 bases lying between them. The CDR3 is made up of 14 amino acids. The germline CDR1 and CDR2 sequences are SGHKS and YYEKEE (reference sequence). The CDR3 loop is CANTGRVRGTEAFF. CDR3 nucleotide sequence: TGTGCCAATACGGGACGGGTCCGGGGCACTGAAGCTTTCTTT.

A note on this clonotype: A read error is possible here, since a much larger clone lies one base away. This chain uses TRBV20-1 with TRBJ1-1; no clear D gene. This CDR3 has 13 amino acids. Germline values: CDR1 DFQATT, CDR2 SNEGSKA (reference sequence). V dropped 1 base and J dropped 7 bases, with 13 bases sitting between them. DNA for the CDR3: TGCAGTGCTAGAGGCCTGGGTAGCCTTGAAGCTTTCTTT. It yields the protein CSARGLGSLEAFF.

V is TRBV5-6 and J is TRBJ2-7; no reliable D call. Germline assignment: CDR1 SGHDT and CDR2 YYEEEE. The CDR3 is 11 amino acids. V lost 6 bases and J 2 bases, leaving 6 bases between the germline ends. This chain's CDR3 is CASIGPYEQYF. The CDR3, as DNA: TGTGCCAGCATTGGACCCTACGAGCAGTACTTC.

On this clonotype itself: Sequence at one end of the junction differs from germline and may be a read error. V gene TRBV6-5 combines with J gene TRBJ1-2, with D tentatively TRBD1 (5 bases). The CDR3 consists of 13 residues. Germline loops: CDR1 MNHEY, CDR2 SVGAGI. The CDR3 DNA follows: TGTGCCAGCACTTTAGGCAGGGAGGGTGGCCACACCTTC. Protein sequence: CASTLGREGGHTF.

Worth noting for this clonotype: A read error may be the cause here, since a much bigger clone is one base away. The rearrangement joins TRBV10-3 to TRBJ2-5, with a possible D match to TRBD2 (6 bases). The germline V gene has CDR1 ENHRY and CDR2 SYGVKD. V shed 5 bases and J shed 2 bases, with 12 bases lying between them. The CDR3 totals 14 residues. Here the CDR3 DNA reads TGTGCCATCAGTCCGGGACTTATTCAAGAGACCCAGTACTTC. Translated: CAISPGLIQETQYF.

Of note for this clonotype: Relative to the germline gene, one junction end is altered; a read error may explain this. This chain connects TRBV4-2 to TRBJ1-2, with D unclear. CDR1 and CDR2 from the germline V gene are LGHNA and YNFKEQ. This CDR3 is 15 amino acids long. CDR3: CASSQDRARVYGYTF. The CDR3, as DNA: TGTGCCAGCAGCCAAGATCGGGCAAGGGTGTATGGTTACACCTTC.

For this clonotype: At one of its ends the junction is not consistent with the germline gene, which may arise from a read error. V and J are TRBV12-3 or TRBV12-4 and TRBJ2-5; 10 bases fit TRBD2. This CDR3 spans 20 amino acids. This chain's CDR3 is CASRKSDLPTSGLHQETQYF. The CDR3 region has the DNA TGTGCCAGCAGAAAAAGCGACCTCCCGACTAGCGGGCTTCACCAGGAGACCCAGTACTTC.

In the case of this clonotype: The junction shows a germline mismatch at one end, possibly a read error. CDR3 in amino acids: CASRKLNSSLHF. The CDR3 DNA reads as TGTGCCAGCAGAAAGCTTAATTCATCCCTCCACTTT. The chain recombines TRBV6-5 with TRBJ1-6; the D is unclear. From germline, CDR1 is MNHEY and CDR2 SVGAGI. There are 12 residues in the CDR3.

The V gene is TRBV6-5, the J gene TRBJ1-2, with 7 bases fitting TRBD1. The germline V gene encodes CDR1 MNHEY and CDR2 SVGAGI. The trim removed 7 bases at V and 4 bases at J, leaving 15 bases unmatched. The CDR3 spans 16 residues. CDR3 sequence reads: CASIPEMRDSLYGYTF. The CDR3 bases are TGTGCCAGCATCCCTGAGATGCGGGACAGTCTCTATGGCTACACCTTC.

There are a few counts of this clonotype. This CDR3 fails to terminate in the conserved phenylalanine or tryptophan, so it likely reflects a read error. The chain links TRBV20-1 to TRBJ1-2; D unclear. This CDR3 is 11 amino acids long. From germline, CDR1 is DFQATT and CDR2 SNEGSKA (reference sequence). CDR3 sequence: CSARDLDGYTL. Here the CDR3 DNA reads TGCAGTGCTAGAGATTTAGATGGTTACACCCTC.

As for this clonotype: No conserved phenylalanine or tryptophan is present at the end of the CDR3, so a read error is the likely explanation. V and J are TRBV6-2 or TRBV6-3 and TRBJ1-5; D gene unclear. The V gene's germline CDR1 is MNHEY and CDR2 SVGEGT. The CDR3 is 13 residues long. The CDR3 here is CAISSHGNQPQHS. The CDR3 coding sequence is TGTGCCATCAGTTCTCATGGCAATCAGCCCCAGCATTCT.

Of note for this clonotype: A junction boundary mismatches the germline segment, possibly from a read error. The chain combines TRBV20-1 with TRBJ2-7, with TRBD2 matching 12 bases. CDR3 length: 15 residues. In germline, CDR1 is DFQATT, CDR2 SNEGSKA (reference sequence). The CDR3 DNA follows: TGCAGTGTTAAAGGAGGACTAGCGGGGACCTACGAGCAGTACTTT. Translation gives CSVKGGLAGTYEQYF.